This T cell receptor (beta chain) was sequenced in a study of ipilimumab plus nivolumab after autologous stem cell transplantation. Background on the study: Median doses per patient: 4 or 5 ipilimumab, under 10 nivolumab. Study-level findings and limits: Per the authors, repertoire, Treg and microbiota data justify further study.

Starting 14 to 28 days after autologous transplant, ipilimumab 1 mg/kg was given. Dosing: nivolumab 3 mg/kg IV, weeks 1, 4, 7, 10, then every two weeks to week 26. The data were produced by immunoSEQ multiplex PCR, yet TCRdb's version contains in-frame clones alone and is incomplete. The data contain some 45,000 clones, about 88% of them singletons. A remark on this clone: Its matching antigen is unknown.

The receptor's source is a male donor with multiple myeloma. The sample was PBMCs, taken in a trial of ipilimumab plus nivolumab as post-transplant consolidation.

This CDR3 reads CASSLGNRDDTEAFF. The CDR3 DNA reads TGCGCCAGCAGCTTGGGCAACAGGGACGACACTGAAGCTTTCTTT. The chain uses TRBV5-1 and TRBJ1-1; D possibly corresponds to TRBD1 (6 bases). CDR3 length: 15 amino acids. V lost 0 bases, J lost 3 bases, and 12 bases lay in between. Germline values: CDR1 SGHRS, CDR2 YFSETQ.